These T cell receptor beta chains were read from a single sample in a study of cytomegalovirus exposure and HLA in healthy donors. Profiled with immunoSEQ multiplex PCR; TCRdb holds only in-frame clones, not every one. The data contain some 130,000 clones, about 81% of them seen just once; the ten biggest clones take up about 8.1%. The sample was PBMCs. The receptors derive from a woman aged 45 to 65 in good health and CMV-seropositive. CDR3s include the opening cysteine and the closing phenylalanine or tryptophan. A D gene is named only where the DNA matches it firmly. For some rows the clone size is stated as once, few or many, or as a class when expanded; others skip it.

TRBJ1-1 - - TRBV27 TGTGCCAGCAGCCCCAACTGGTGGCAGGGGACTGAAGCTTTCTTT CASSPNWWQGTEAFF
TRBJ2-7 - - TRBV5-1 TGCGCCAGCAGCTTCGACAGGCAAACCTACGAGCAGTACTTC CASSFDRQTYEQYF
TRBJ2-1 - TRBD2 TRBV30 TGTGCCTGGAGTGTACCGTCGCTAGCGGGTAGGGGTGAGCAGTTCTTC CAWSVPSLAGRGEQFF
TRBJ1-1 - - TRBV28 TGTGCCAGCAATCCCGGGGGGGACCCCCGGTCTTTCTTT CASNPGGDPRSFF
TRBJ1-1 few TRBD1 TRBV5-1 TGCGCCAGTGGATTTACAGGGGGCACTGAAGCTTTCTTT CASGFTGGTEAFF
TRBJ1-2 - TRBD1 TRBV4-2 TGTGCCAGCAGCCGGGTCGGACAGGGTAACTATGGCTACACCTTC CASSRVGQGNYGYTF
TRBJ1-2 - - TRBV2 TGTGCCAGCAGTGCTCGTGTTACTAACTATGGCTACACCTTC CASSARVTNYGYTF
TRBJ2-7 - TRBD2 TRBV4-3 TGCGCCAGCAGTCTCAAGCGGGGGGGCGGGTACGAGCAGTACTTC CASSLKRGGGYEQYF
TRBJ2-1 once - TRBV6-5 TGTGCCAGCAGTTACTGGACAGTCCAGTGGAGCGAGCAGTTCTTC CASSYWTVQWSEQFF
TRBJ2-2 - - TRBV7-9 TGTGCCAGCAGCCTCCCACAGGGACCCACCGGGGAGCTGTTTTTT CASSLPQGPTGELFF
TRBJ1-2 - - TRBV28 TGTGCCAGCAGTTTACCCCCGACAGATTTCTATGGCTACACCTTC CASSLPPTDFYGYTF
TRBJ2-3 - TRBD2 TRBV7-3 TGTGCCAGCAGCTTAGCGGGAGGGCGGAGCACAGATACGCAGTATTTT CASSLAGGRSTDTQYF
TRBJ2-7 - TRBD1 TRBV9 TGTGCCAGCAGCGTATTAGGGACAGCCAGCTCCTACGAGCAGTACTTC CASSVLGTASSYEQYF
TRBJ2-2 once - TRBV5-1 TGCGCCAGCAACTGGGACTACACCGGGGAGCTGTTTTTT CASNWDYTGELFF
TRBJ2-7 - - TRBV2 TGTGCCAGCAGTGCGGGCTCCTACGAGCAGTACTTC CASSAGSYEQYF
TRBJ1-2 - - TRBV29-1 TGCAGCGTTGAGCCAGCTAACTATGGCTACACCTTC CSVEPANYGYTF
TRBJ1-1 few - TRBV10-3 TGTGCCATCAGTGAGTCAACGACAGCGAACACTGAAGCTTTCTTT CAISESTTANTEAFF
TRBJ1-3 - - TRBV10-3 TGTGCCGTAGAAAAGGACAGCTCTGGAAACACCATATATTTT CAVEKDSSGNTIYF
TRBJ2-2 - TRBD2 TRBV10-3 TGTGCCATCAGGACTAGCGGGAGTGGCGGGGAGCTGTTTTTT CAIRTSGSGGELFF
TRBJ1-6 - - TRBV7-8 TGTGCCAGCAGCCGAGGCAGGGCTACCTATAATTCACCCCTCCACTTT CASSRGRATYNSPLHF
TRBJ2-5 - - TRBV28 TGTGCCAGCAGATCCTCCCAATTTGAGGGAGGCGGAGAGACCCAGTACTTC CASRSSQFEGGGETQYF
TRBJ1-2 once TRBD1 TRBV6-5 TGTGCCAGCAGTTATGGGGACAGGCCGAACTATGGCTACACCTTC CASSYGDRPNYGYTF
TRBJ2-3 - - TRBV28 TGTGCCAGCAGTTTAGGGACAAGAAGCACAGATACGCAGTATTTT CASSLGTRSTDTQYF
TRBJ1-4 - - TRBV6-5 TGTGCCAGCAGTTACTCGTCCGGGGGAAAACTGTTTTTT CASSYSSGGKLFF
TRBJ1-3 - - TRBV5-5 TGTGCCAGCAGCTCGGGGGGGAGCTCTGGAAACACCATATATTTT CASSSGGSSGNTIYF
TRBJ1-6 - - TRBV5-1 TGCGCCAGCAGCTTGGGACTGGCAGCCAATTCACCACTCCACTTT CASSLGLAANSPLHF
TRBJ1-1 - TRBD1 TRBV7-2 TGTGCCAGCAGCTCCGGACAGGGGCTTGGGAACCCTGAAGCTTTCTTT CASSSGQGLGNPEAFF
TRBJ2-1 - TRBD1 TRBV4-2 TGTGCCAGCAGCCAAGCAGGGGGCCATGAGCAGTTCTTC CASSQAGGHEQFF
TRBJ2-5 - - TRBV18 TGTGCCAGCTCACGAAGCGGGCCCCAAGAGACCCAGTACTTC CASSRSGPQETQYF
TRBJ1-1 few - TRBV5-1 TGCGCCAGCAGCTTTACAGAAAACACTGAAGCTTTCTTT CASSFTENTEAFF
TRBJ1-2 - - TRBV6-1 TGTGCCAGCAGTGGGGGGCGGCAGGTGATCTATGGCTACACCTTC CASSGGRQVIYGYTF
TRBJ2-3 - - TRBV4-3 TGCGCCAGCAGCCAAGGACAGGCAGATACGCAGTATTTT CASSQGQADTQYF
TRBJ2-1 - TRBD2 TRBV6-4 TGTGCCAGCAGTCGACTAGCGGGGGGGCTGGATGAGCAGTTCTTC CASSRLAGGLDEQFF
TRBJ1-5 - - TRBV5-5 TGTGCCAGCAGACCGAGGCAGGGCGGGGGTCAGCCCCAGCATTTT CASRPRQGGGQPQHF
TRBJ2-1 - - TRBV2 TGTGCCAGCAGCCTCCCGGGACTGGGCGACAATGAGCAGTTCTTC CASSLPGLGDNEQFF
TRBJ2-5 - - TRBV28 TGTGCCAGCAGTTTGGGAGAAGAGACCCAGTACTTC CASSLGEETQYF
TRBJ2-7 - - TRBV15 TGTGCCACCAGCAGAGGGGGCAGCTACGAGCAGTACTTC CATSRGGSYEQYF
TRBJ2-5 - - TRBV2 TGTGCCAGCAGTGATGATGGGATGGGGGGGGCGGGAGAGACCCAGTACTTC CASSDDGMGGAGETQYF
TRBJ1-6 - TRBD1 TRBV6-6 TGTGCCAGCAGTTCAAGGACAGGGGGCGACAATTCACCCCTCCACTTT CASSSRTGGDNSPLHF
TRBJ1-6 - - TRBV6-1 TGTGCCAGCAGTCAAACAGGGTACGATTCACCCCTCCACTTT CASSQTGYDSPLHF
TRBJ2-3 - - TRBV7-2 TGTGCCAGCGGCGGGCCCACAGATACGCAGTATTTT CASGGPTDTQYF
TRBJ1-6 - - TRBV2 TGTGCCAGCAGTGCCCAGGGGCTGAATTCACCCCTCCACTTT CASSAQGLNSPLHF
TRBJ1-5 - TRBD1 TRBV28 TGTGCCAGCCTCGACAGGGGTCTTAGCAATCAGCCCCAGCATTTT CASLDRGLSNQPQHF
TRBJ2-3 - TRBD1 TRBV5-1 TGCGCCAGCAGCTTGTCCCCGGGACAGGGTACAGATACGCAGTATTTT CASSLSPGQGTDTQYF
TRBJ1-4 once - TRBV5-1 TGCGCCAGCAGCTTGGACAGGTCTAATGAAAAACTGTTTTTT CASSLDRSNEKLFF
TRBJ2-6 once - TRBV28 TGTGCCAGCACCATTCCAGGGGGGAGCCTAGCTGGGGCCAACGGCCTGACTTTC CASTIPGGSLAGANGLTF
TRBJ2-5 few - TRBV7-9 TGTGCCAGCATGAGAGGGCGGGAGACCCAGTACTTC CASMRGRETQYF
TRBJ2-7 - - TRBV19 TGTGCCAGTAGTATTGGCGGGGCGAGCTCCTACGAGCAGTACTTC CASSIGGASSYEQYF
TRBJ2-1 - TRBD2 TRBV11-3 TGTGCCAGCAGCTTACTAGCGGGAGGCAATGAGCAGTTCTTC CASSLLAGGNEQFF
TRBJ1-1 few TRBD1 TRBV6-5 TGTGCCAGCAGTACAGGGGCCTACACTGAAGCTTTCTTT CASSTGAYTEAFF